Below are 25 T cell receptor beta chains sequenced from a single sample in a study of T cell responses to AZD1222 COVID-19 vaccine. Here immunoSEQ multiplex PCR was the method, and the copy in TCRdb shows in-frame clones only, minus some. The data hold 84,000 or so clones, with around nine tenths observed a single time. The sequences come from peripheral blood, collected on day 0 of MenACWY control vaccination. The source of these receptors is an adult in good health.

This sequence joins TRBV3-1 (or the pseudogene TRBV3-2) and TRBJ2-3; tentatively, D is TRBD2 (5 bases). The CDR3 runs 12 residues. In germline, CDR1 is LGHDT, CDR2 YNNKEL (reference sequence). The V and J ends lost 6 bases and 6 bases respectively, with 10 bases between them. CDR3 loop: CASRTKQDTQYF. CDR3 bases: TGTGCCAGCAGGACTAAGCAGGATACGCAGTATTTT.

The CDR3 here is CASSLTGERFQETQYF. DNA of the CDR3: TGTGCCAGCAGCTTGACAGGGGAAAGGTTCCAAGAGACCCAGTACTTC. This sequence joins TRBV5-6 and TRBJ2-5, with 7 nucleotides matching TRBD1. V was pared by 1 base and J by 1 base, with 7 bases of the junction left unmatched. This CDR3 has 16 residues. Per the germline V gene, CDR1 is SGHDT and CDR2 is YYEEEE.

The chain recombines TRBV19 with TRBJ1-1; D is unresolved. The V gene's germline CDR1 is LNHDA and CDR2 SQIVND (reference sequence). The CDR3 has 14 residues. Trimming removed 4 bases at V and 1 base at J, with 10 bases between. The CDR3 sequence is CASSRGGENTEAFF. The CDR3 nucleotides are TGTGCCAGTAGTAGGGGAGGCGAGAACACTGAAGCTTTCTTT.

Here the CDR3 DNA reads TGTGCCAGCAGACGGACAGTCAGCTCCTACAATGAGCAGTTCTTC. Its protein product is CASRRTVSSYNEQFF. The rearrangement links TRBV27 to TRBJ2-1; D may be TRBD1 (6 bases). CDR1 and CDR2 from the germline V gene are MNHEY and SMNVEV (reference sequence). This CDR3 comprises 15 residues. The V end was cut by 6 bases, the J end by 0 bases, with 12 bases between.

This sequence joins TRBV6-5 and TRBJ2-5; D is uncertain. Trimming shortened V by 8 bases and J by 5 bases, and 12 bases separated the two germline ends. Germline CDR1 reads MNHEY; CDR2 reads SVGAGI. There are 12 residues in the CDR3. The CDR3 bases are TGTGCCAGCGGGGTCCCGTGGGAGACCCAGTACTTC. Its translation is CASGVPWETQYF.

This chain links TRBV6-5 with TRBJ1-2, with 7 bases matching TRBD1. The length of the CDR3 is 15 residues. V lost 7 bases and J lost 6; bases outside the gene matches: 14. Germline values: CDR1 MNHEY, CDR2 SVGAGI. The CDR3 DNA sequence: TGTGCCAGCACCGGCCCCGAGACAGGGTCTAATGGCTACACCTTC. As protein: CASTGPETGSNGYTF.

The table lists this clone with a count of one. This chain joins TRBV27 and TRBJ2-1; 9 nucleotides align to TRBD2. V was pared by 2 bases and J by 7 bases, with 9 bases of the junction left unmatched. The CDR3 consists of 16 residues. CDR1 MNHEY and CDR2 SMNVEV come from the germline V gene (reference sequence). CDR3 region: CASSLVWGLAGNEQFF. The CDR3 DNA reads TGTGCCAGCAGTTTAGTCTGGGGACTAGCAGGGAATGAGCAGTTCTTC.

The genes are TRBV5-4 and TRBJ1-2, with no clear D. This CDR3 has 16 residues. Germline CDR1 is SGHNT and CDR2 is YYREEE (reference sequence). Trimming removed 0 bases at V and 4 bases at J, with 16 bases between. The CDR3 spells CASSLGGENLLYGYTF. CDR3 in DNA: TGTGCCAGCAGCTTGGGTGGGGAGAATCTCCTCTATGGCTACACCTTC.

The chain links TRBV27 to TRBJ2-5; no definite D call. V lost 5 bases to trimming and J lost 4 bases, with 20 bases between them. Germline CDR1 reads MNHEY; CDR2 reads SMNVEV (reference sequence). CDR3 size: 16 residues. As DNA, the CDR3 is TGTGCCAGCAGTCCTGGTTCACGGTCCGAGGTAGAGACCCAGTACTTC. This sequence encodes CASSPGSRSEVETQYF.

This clone has only one observation. V gene TRBV10-3 combines with J gene TRBJ1-2; no definite D call. Trimming took off 3 bases at V and 0 bases at J, with 11 bases between the two ends. Germline V gene lookup returns CDR1 ENHRY and CDR2 SYGVKD. This CDR3 is 15 amino acids long. CDR3 DNA: TGTGCCATCAGTGACAGGATTATAGCTAACTATGGCTACACCTTC. It translates to CAISDRIIANYGYTF.

This clone came up a few times. This chain uses TRBV7-9 with TRBJ2-3; D could derive from TRBD1 or TRBD2 (5 bases each). The V and J ends lost 8 bases and 6 bases respectively, with 18 bases between them. The CDR3 runs 14 residues. Germline V gene sequence: CDR1 SEHNR, CDR2 FQNEAQ (reference sequence). CDR3: CASVGDGPPDTQYF. For the CDR3, the DNA is TGTGCCAGCGTCGGGGACGGACCTCCTGATACGCAGTATTTT.

This chain uses TRBV28 with TRBJ1-4; D uncertain. Per germline, CDR1 MDHEN and CDR2 SYDVKM. The CDR3 is made up of 14 amino acids. Between the trimmed V and J ends, which lost 0 bases and 5 bases, there was a span of 7 bases. The DNA for the CDR3 is TGTGCCAGCAGTTTATGGCCCTCGAATGAAAAACTGTTTTTT. Protein sequence: CASSLWPSNEKLFF.

This chain links TRBV10-1 with TRBJ2-2; 9 nucleotides line up with TRBD1. Per germline, CDR1 WNHNN and CDR2 SYGVQD (reference sequence). Unmatched junction bases numbered 4, after V lost 7 bases and J lost 7 bases. The CDR3 consists of 13 residues. The chain's CDR3 is CASTRTGVGELFF. CDR3 nucleotide sequence: TGCGCCAGCACCAGGACAGGGGTCGGGGAGCTGTTTTTT.

The CDR3 DNA reads TGTGCCAGCACTCAGGGGGACGGCTACACCTTC. As protein: CASTQGDGYTF. The V call is TRBV28, the J call TRBJ1-2, with TRBD1 matching over 7 bases. The length of the CDR3 is 11 residues. J was trimmed by 8 bases and V by 7 bases; bases with no gene match: 4. Germline CDR1 MDHEN, CDR2 SYDVKM.

This chain uses TRBV24-1 with TRBJ2-1; D not resolved. Per germline, CDR1 KGHDR and CDR2 SFDVKD. V lost 3 bases and J 0 bases, leaving 8 bases between the germline ends. CDR3 size: 15 residues. The CDR3 here is CATSDTASSYNEQFF. The CDR3 DNA is TGTGCCACCAGTGATACAGCAAGCTCCTACAATGAGCAGTTCTTC.

This rearrangement joins TRBV5-4 to TRBJ1-2; 8 positions match TRBD1. The CDR3 consists of 14 residues. In germline, CDR1 is SGHNT, CDR2 YYREEE (reference sequence). V was pared by 0 bases and J by 7 bases, with 5 bases of the junction left unmatched. The CDR3 spells CASSLALTGAGYTF. The CDR3, as DNA: TGTGCCAGCAGCTTGGCCCTGACAGGGGCTGGCTACACCTTC.

The chain employs TRBV7-6 and TRBJ2-7; D is ambiguous. The germline gives CDR1 SGHVS, CDR2 FNYEAQ. The CDR3 contains 11 residues. The ends were cut back, 3 bases at V and 6 bases at J, with 6 bases in the middle. CDR3 sequence (DNA): TGTGCCAGCAGCTTTGAAGGCGAGCAGTACTTC. Protein sequence: CASSFEGEQYF.

This clone showed up just a few times. The chain joins TRBV3-1 (or the pseudogene TRBV3-2) to TRBJ1-4, with D possibly TRBD1 on 6 matching bases. The V end was cut by 8 bases, the J end by 3 bases, with 10 bases between. The length of the CDR3 is 13 residues. The germline V gene encodes CDR1 LGHDT and CDR2 YNNKEL (reference sequence). This CDR3 reads CASRGQPNEKLFF. CDR3 DNA: TGTGCCAGCCGAGGACAGCCTAATGAAAAACTGTTTTTT.

The chain employs TRBV15 and TRBJ2-6; D may match TRBD1 or TRBD2 (5 bases each). Germline V gene data show CDR1 as LNHNV and CDR2 as YYDKDF (reference sequence). The CDR3 consists of 17 residues. Trimming removed 3 bases at V and 3 bases at J, with 15 bases between. The DNA of the CDR3 is TGTGCCACCAGCAGGGGGACGGTTAACCTTGGGGCCAACGTCCTGACTTTC. Translating gives CATSRGTVNLGANVLTF. Drawing the rest from reference TRBV15 and TRBJ2-6, the complete variable domain is DAMVIQNPRYQVTQFGKPVTLSCSQTLNHNVMYWYQQKSSQAPKLLFHYYDKDFNNEADTPDNFQSRRPNTSFCFLDIRSPGLGDTAMYLCATSRGTVNLGANVLTFGAGSRLTVL.

The chain has TRBV11-2 and TRBJ2-7; 13 positions agree with TRBD2. V gave up 2 bases and J gave up 4 bases; unmatched junction bases: 2. The germline gives CDR1 SGHAT, CDR2 FQNNGV. The CDR3 covers 15 residues. The CDR3 DNA reads as TGTGCCAGCAGCTTACAACTAGCGGGAGGGTACGAGCAGTACTTC. Protein: CASSLQLAGGYEQYF. The whole variable domain, filled in from reference TRBV11-2 and TRBJ2-7, reads EAGVAQSPRYKIIEKRQSVAFWCNPISGHATLYWYQQILGQGPKLLIQFQNNGVVDDSQLPKDRFSAERLKGVDSTLKIQPAKLEDSAVYLCASSLQLAGGYEQYFGPGTRLTVT.

The V and J genes are TRBV5-4 and TRBJ2-1; no definite D call. This CDR3 is built from 13 residues. The germline V gene has CDR1 SGHNT and CDR2 YYREEE (reference sequence). V shed 4 bases and J shed 0 bases, with 5 bases lying between them. CDR3 region: CASSLSSYNEQFF. CDR3 bases: TGTGCCAGCAGCCTGAGCTCCTACAATGAGCAGTTCTTC. Filled out from reference TRBV5-4 and TRBJ2-1, the complete variable domain reads ETGVTQSPTHLIKTRGQQVTLRCSSQSGHNTVSWYQQALGQGPQFIFQYYREEENGRGNFPPRFSGLQFPNYSSELNVNALELDDSALYLCASSLSSYNEQFFGPGTRLTVL.

The rearrangement uses TRBV21-1 and TRBJ2-7; the table's D gene call, TRBD2, was not cross checked with the DNA. TRBV21-1 is reported as a pseudogene. This CDR3 spans 16 amino acids. This CDR3 is CASSGLKREDAYEQYF. In DNA, the CDR3 is TGTGCCAGCAGCGGTTTGAAACGGGAGGATGCCTACGAGCAGTACTTC.

The chain uses TRBV5-8 and TRBJ1-1; no clear D. The CDR3 has 15 residues. V gave up 7 bases and J gave up 0 bases, with 16 bases separating them. Germline-derived CDR1 and CDR2 are SGHTS and YDEGEE. CDR3 DNA: TGTGCCAGCCCGCGGTCCTTCGGCGTGAACACTGAAGCTTTCTTT. This translates into CASPRSFGVNTEAFF.

The chain recombines TRBV7-2 with TRBJ2-3; TRBD2 might be the D (7 bases). The CDR3 covers 22 residues. Trimming removed 0 bases from V and 0 bases from J, with 28 bases in between. Germline V CDR1 and CDR2: SGHTA, FQGNSA. The CDR3 region has the DNA TGTGCCAGCAGCTTAGCTGACCGCGGGGGCGAATTCCAGTTGTCTAGCACAGATACGCAGTATTTT. Translation: CASSLADRGGEFQLSSTDTQYF.

This clone was found once. The chain links TRBV2 to TRBJ1-6, with D maybe TRBD1 (5 bases). Germline loops: CDR1 SNHLY, CDR2 FYNNEI. The CDR3 has 15 amino acids. V was pared by 8 bases and J by 6 bases, with 17 bases between. The CDR3 DNA is TGTGCCAGCGGGACGACAGACTTCTTTAATTCACCCCTCCACTTT. Its protein is CASGTTDFFNSPLHF.